This T cell receptor (beta chain) was identified in a study of spatial heterogeneity in lung cancer. The V and J ends lost 1 base and 9 bases respectively, with 19 bases between them. CDR3 length: 15 residues. Per the germline V gene, CDR1 is SGHVS and CDR2 is FQNEAQ. Every individual TCR cDNA molecule carried its own unique molecular identifier, which allowed correction of PCR and sequencing errors. From the 5' RACE reads, TCRdb called clonotypes with MiXCR, one entry per CDR3 protein. The data contain about 2,800 distinct CDR3 sequences, roughly 30% of them singletons. At least ten counts were recorded for this clonotype. Specified time point: sample taken at primary tumor resection. The input material, whole RNA from tumor, nontumor lung or frozen PBMC, was sequenced unsorted.

The sequence was obtained from a male donor with early-stage non-small cell lung cancer. The input for sequencing was PBMCs, taken at surgery. V gene TRBV7-8 combines with J gene TRBJ2-7, with a possible D match to TRBD2 (6 bases). This chain's CDR3 is CASSLGGVPVEGQYF. The CDR3 region has the DNA TGTGCCAGCAGCTTAGGGGGGGTCCCGGTGGAGGGGCAGTACTTC. The full variable domain, its missing parts supplied by reference TRBV7-8 and TRBJ2-7, is GAGVSQSPRYKVAKRGQDVALRCDPISGHVSLFWYQQALGQGPEFLTYFQNEAQLDKSGLPSDRFFAERPEGSVSTLKIQRTQQEDSAVYLCASSLGGVPVEGQYFGPGTRLTVT.